The 21 T cell receptor beta chains below come from one sample, sequenced in a study of blood T cell repertoires in COVID-19. This table comes from immunoSEQ multiplex PCR, and its TCRdb copy is limited to in-frame clones, with some not included. Here the sample spans some 300,000 clones, 70% to 90% being singletons. Sequencing input: PBMCs or T cells enriched from blood (not recorded which). The origin of the receptors is a woman in her twenties or thirties who had recovered from COVID-19.

The rearrangement uses TRBV5-6 and TRBJ2-7; D is perhaps TRBD2 (5 bases). Germline V gives CDR1 SGHDT, CDR2 YYEEEE. The CDR3 is 14 residues long. V dropped 4 bases and J dropped 1 base, with 12 bases sitting between them. CDR3: CASSPWTSSYEQYF. The CDR3 DNA is TGTGCCAGCAGCCCATGGACTTCTTCCTACGAGCAGTACTTC.

The sample holds one count of this clone. The chain combines TRBV9 with TRBJ2-7, with TRBD1 identical over 7 bases. Germline values: CDR1 SGDLS, CDR2 YYNGEE. The V segment lost 0 bases and the J segment 0 bases; nucleotides outside the gene matches: 3. CDR3 length: 15 residues. The DNA for the CDR3 is TGTGCCAGCAGCGTAGGACAGGGTGACTCCTACGAGCAGTACTTC. Its translation: CASSVGQGDSYEQYF.

The V gene is TRBV6-5, the J gene TRBJ2-1; D might be TRBD2 (7 bases). This CDR3 comprises 16 residues. The V and J ends lost 1 base and 0 bases respectively, with 10 bases between them. Looked up from germline, CDR1 is MNHEY and CDR2 is SVGAGI. CDR3 residues: CASSYWRGLSYNEQFF. The CDR3 DNA reads TGTGCCAGCAGTTACTGGCGGGGGCTCTCCTACAATGAGCAGTTCTTC.

The CDR3 reads CAWSVFAGQLLGNTIYF. In nucleotides, the CDR3 is TGTGCCTGGAGTGTCTTCGCTGGACAGCTCCTCGGAAACACCATATATTTT. V is TRBV30 and J is TRBJ1-3; D possibly corresponds to TRBD1 (6 bases). The CDR3 loop spans 17 amino acids. CDR1 is GTSNPN, CDR2 SVGIG, per germline (reference sequence). V lost 0 bases and J lost 4, with 19 bases in between.

The chain couples TRBV27 to TRBJ1-2; TRBD1 is a possible D gene (6 bases). Germline V lookup: CDR1 MNHEY, CDR2 SMNVEV (reference sequence). The CDR3 is made up of 14 amino acids. The V end was cut by 0 bases, the J end by 5 bases, with 10 bases between. CDR3 nucleotides: TGTGCCAGCAGTTTATCGGGCAGGGGTTATGGCTACACCTTC. Translated: CASSLSGRGYGYTF.

J is TRBJ2-3 and V is TRBV4-3; the D gene is possibly TRBD2 (5 bases). Trimming shortened V by 2 bases and J by 10 bases, and 10 bases separated the two germline ends. Germline-derived CDR1 and CDR2 are LGHNA and YSLEER. The CDR3 spans 12 residues. The CDR3 DNA sequence: TGCGCCAGCAGCCAACGGACTGGATCGCAGTATTTT. Translation: CASSQRTGSQYF.

Here the CDR3 DNA reads TGTGCCAGCTCACCACCTAGCGGGAGGGCTCACACCGGGGAGCTGTTTTTT. This codes for CASSPPSGRAHTGELFF. This sequence joins TRBV18 and TRBJ2-2; TRBD2 agrees at 11 bases. The junction had 3 bases not matched to a gene; V was cut back by 0 bases and J by 3 bases. Per germline, CDR1 KGHSH and CDR2 LQKENI. The CDR3 totals 17 residues.

The chain employs TRBV6-5 and TRBJ1-2; tentatively, D is TRBD1 (6 bases). Looked up from germline, CDR1 is MNHEY and CDR2 is SVGAGI. This CDR3 has 14 amino acids. Between the trimmed V and J ends, which lost 2 bases and 1 base, there was a span of 8 bases. The CDR3 coding sequence is TGTGCCAGCAGTTACACGGGACATAACTATGGCTACACCTTC. This translates into CASSYTGHNYGYTF.

This chain uses TRBV4-2 with TRBJ2-5, with 14 bases fitting TRBD2. Germline CDR1 reads LGHNA; CDR2 reads YNFKEQ. CDR3 length equals 17 residues. The V segment lost 1 base and the J segment 5 bases; nucleotides outside the gene matches: 6. This CDR3 is CASSQGLAGGPGETQYF. CDR3 nucleotides: TGTGCCAGCAGCCAAGGACTAGCGGGAGGGCCGGGTGAGACCCAGTACTTC.

A remark on this clone: This specimen includes other DNA sequences encoding the same CDR3. The chain has TRBV29-1 and TRBJ2-7; D is possibly TRBD1 (5 bases). Germline assignment: CDR1 SQVTM and CDR2 ANQGSEA. This CDR3 is built from 13 residues. Trimming pared 3 bases from V and 0 bases from J, leaving 9 bases between. The CDR3 DNA sequence: TGCAGCGTTGAGGGGCAGGACTCCTACGAGCAGTACTTC. Its translation: CSVEGQDSYEQYF.

The V and J genes are TRBV10-3 and TRBJ2-3, with 7 bases fitting TRBD1. The CDR3 covers 13 residues. V trimming: 8 bases; J trimming: 2 bases; junction bases outside the gene matches: 4. Germline V CDR1 and CDR2: ENHRY, SYGVKD. CDR3 protein: CAIGTVNTDTQYF. In nucleotides, the CDR3 is TGTGCCATCGGGACAGTTAACACAGATACGCAGTATTTT.

The chain has TRBV7-2 and TRBJ1-2; 11 nucleotides agree with TRBD1. Germline lookup yields CDR1 SGHTA and CDR2 FQGNSA. This CDR3 region has 18 residues. The V gene end was trimmed by 1 base and the J gene end by 1 base; junction bases not matched to a gene: 8. The CDR3 loop reads CASSLGTGGETFNYGYTF. The CDR3 coding sequence is TGTGCCAGCAGCTTAGGGACAGGGGGCGAGACCTTTAACTATGGCTACACCTTC.

V gene TRBV6-5 combines with J gene TRBJ2-2; possible D gene TRBD1, 5 bases. Germline V gives CDR1 MNHEY, CDR2 SVGAGI. V dropped 0 bases and J dropped 4 bases, with 9 bases sitting between them. The CDR3 extends over 15 amino acids. CDR3 DNA: TGTGCCAGCAGTTACTCGAGGACAAGCACCGGGGAGCTGTTTTTT. Translated: CASSYSRTSTGELFF.

The chain recombines TRBV5-1 with TRBJ2-5; the match to TRBD2 covers 8 bases. J gave up 2 bases and V 4 bases, and 10 bases lay outside the gene matches. Germline CDR1 is SGHRS and CDR2 is YFSETQ. The CDR3 extends over 16 amino acids. DNA of the CDR3: TGCGCCAGCAGCGCAACGACTAGCGCTAAACAAGAGACCCAGTACTTC. Encoded protein: CASSATTSAKQETQYF.

The chain recombines TRBV19 with TRBJ2-5; 8 bases fit TRBD1. Germline V CDR1 and CDR2: LNHDA, SQIVND (reference sequence). Trimming at V came to 7 bases and at J to 5 bases, leaving 9 bases not matched to a gene. The CDR3 contains 14 residues. CDR3 in amino acids: CASNPADREETQYF. The DNA for the CDR3 is TGTGCCAGTAACCCTGCGGACAGGGAGGAGACCCAGTACTTC.

The V and J genes are TRBV10-3 and TRBJ2-4; 9 positions agree with TRBD2. This CDR3 is built from 18 residues. The V segment lost 0 bases and the J segment 1 base; nucleotides outside the gene matches: 7. The V gene's germline CDR1 is ENHRY and CDR2 SYGVKD. This CDR3 is CAISESWVAGVAKNIQYF. As DNA, the CDR3 is TGTGCCATCAGTGAGTCGTGGGTAGCGGGAGTCGCCAAAAACATTCAGTACTTC.

V is TRBV2 and J is TRBJ1-1, with 9 bases that match TRBD1. The CDR3 loop spans 18 amino acids. After removal of 4 bases from V and 3 bases from J, the junction contained 15 bases not matched to a gene. CDR1 and CDR2 (germline): SNHLY, FYNNEI. CDR3 coding DNA: TGTGCCAGCAGTGCGGTGCCCCTCGCACAGGGGGCTTACACTGAAGCTTTCTTT. Amino acids: CASSAVPLAQGAYTEAFF.

This sequence joins TRBV18 and TRBJ2-1; 7 positions agree with TRBD2. The ends lost 1 base at V and 1 base at J; junction bases unmatched: 7. This CDR3 region has 17 residues. Germline V gene lookup returns CDR1 KGHSH and CDR2 LQKENI. The CDR3 region is CASSPQSGTGSYNEQFF. In nucleotides, the CDR3 is TGTGCCAGCTCACCACAAAGCGGGACGGGGTCCTACAATGAGCAGTTCTTC. The variable domain in full, completed from reference TRBV18 and TRBJ2-1, reads NAGVMQNPRHLVRRRGQEARLRCSPMKGHSHVYWYRQLPEEGLKFMVYLQKENIIDESGMPKERFSAEFPKEGPSILRIQQVVRGDSAAYFCASSPQSGTGSYNEQFFGPGTRLTVL.

The V gene is TRBV11-2, the J gene TRBJ1-4; D unresolved. Trimming took 6 bases from V and 0 from J, leaving 11 bases between them. In germline, CDR1 is SGHAT, CDR2 FQNNGV. This CDR3 region has 15 residues. The DNA for the CDR3 is TGTGCCAGCAGGCCGTACAGAGCAACTAATGAAAAACTGTTTTTT. This translates into CASRPYRATNEKLFF.

The chain links TRBV7-2 to TRBJ2-1, with 12 positions matching TRBD2. J gave up 7 bases and V 5 bases, and 6 bases lay outside the gene matches. CDR1 is SGHTA and CDR2 is FQGNSA in the germline V gene. This CDR3 region has 15 residues. The CDR3 reads CASSRGLAGTNEQFF. The CDR3 nucleotides are TGTGCCAGCAGCCGCGGACTAGCGGGAACTAATGAGCAGTTCTTC.

The rearrangement uses TRBV5-1 and TRBJ1-1; tentative D call: TRBD1 (6 bases). The germline gives CDR1 SGHRS, CDR2 YFSETQ. This CDR3 contains 15 residues. The germline V and J ends were trimmed by 1 base and 2 bases, with 12 bases remaining between them. The DNA for the CDR3 is TGCGCCAGCAGCTTGTTATACAGGGCCAACACTGAAGCTTTCTTT. Its protein is CASSLLYRANTEAFF.